The 4 T cell receptor beta chains below all came from one sample that was sequenced in a study of sequential checkpoint blockade in melanoma. Treatment in this sample: randomized to nivolumab then ipilimumab (arm A) or the reverse (arm B). The method was immunoSEQ multiplex PCR; TCRdb's version includes in-frame clones alone and lacks a portion of them. Of 15,000 to 20,000 clones in the sample, around 65% were seen once. The source was CD8+ T cells sorted from blood (inferred from file names), collected from a patient given nivolumab and ipilimumab in sequence. These receptors were obtained from a human donor with melanoma.

This clone has just a few counts. CDR3 DNA sequence: TGTGCCAGCAGCTTAGTGGGGCAGACCTACGAGCAGTACTTC. This codes for CASSLVGQTYEQYF. This rearrangement joins TRBV11-3 to TRBJ2-7; D is perhaps TRBD1 (5 bases). Germline V gene data show CDR1 as SGHNT and CDR2 as YENEEA. This CDR3 has 14 residues. V was trimmed by 1 base and J by 2 bases, leaving 9 bases between them.

This rearrangement joins TRBV9 to TRBJ2-1, with 16 nucleotides matching TRBD2. The CDR3 covers 19 residues. J lost 5 bases, V lost 2 bases, and 10 bases had no gene match. Germline V gene lookup returns CDR1 SGDLS and CDR2 YYNGEE. The CDR3 bases are TGTGCCAGCAGCGTCACACCGGGACTAGCGGGAGGGCCCGACAATGAGCAGTTCTTC. Its translation is CASSVTPGLAGGPDNEQFF.

This chain connects TRBV9 to TRBJ1-5; no reliable D call. Germline V gene lookup returns CDR1 SGDLS and CDR2 YYNGEE. V was trimmed by 3 bases and J by 3 bases, leaving 22 bases between them. CDR3 length equals 18 residues. The CDR3: CASSAPGSASKVNQPQHF. The CDR3 DNA reads TGTGCCAGCAGCGCCCCCGGGTCTGCTTCGAAAGTCAATCAGCCCCAGCATTTT. The full variable domain, rest sourced from reference TRBV9 and TRBJ1-5, is DSGVTQTPKHLITATGQRVTLRCSPRSGDLSVYWYQQSLDQGLQFLIQYYNGEERAKGNILERFSAQQFPDLHSELNLSSLELGDSALYFCASSAPGSASKVNQPQHFGDGTRLSIL.

The chain joins TRBV4-1 to TRBJ2-7; D is ambiguous. Germline V gene data show CDR1 as MGHRA and CDR2 as YSYEKL. The CDR3 extends over 11 amino acids. The V end lost 2 bases, the J end lost 5 bases, and 4 bases lay between the germline ends. CDR3 sequence (DNA): TGCGCCAGCAGCCAAAGAGACGAGCAGTACTTC. It encodes CASSQRDEQYF.